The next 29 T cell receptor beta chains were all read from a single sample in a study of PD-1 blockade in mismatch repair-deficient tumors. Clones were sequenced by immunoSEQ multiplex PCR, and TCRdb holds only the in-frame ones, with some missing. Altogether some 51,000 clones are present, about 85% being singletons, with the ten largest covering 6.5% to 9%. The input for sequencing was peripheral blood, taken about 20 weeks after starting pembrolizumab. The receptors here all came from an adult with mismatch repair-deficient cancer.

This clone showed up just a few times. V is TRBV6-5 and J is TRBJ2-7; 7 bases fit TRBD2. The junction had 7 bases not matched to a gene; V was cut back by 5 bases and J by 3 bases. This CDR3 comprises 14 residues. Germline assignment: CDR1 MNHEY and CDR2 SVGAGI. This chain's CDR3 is CASSQRTRLYEQYF. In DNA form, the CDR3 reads TGTGCCAGCAGTCAACGGACTAGGCTCTACGAGCAGTACTTC.

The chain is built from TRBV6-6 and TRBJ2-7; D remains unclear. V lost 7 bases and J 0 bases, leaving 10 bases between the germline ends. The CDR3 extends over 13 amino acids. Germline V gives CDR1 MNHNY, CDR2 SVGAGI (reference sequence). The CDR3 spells CASKKDSSYEQYF. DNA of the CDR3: TGTGCCAGCAAGAAGGATAGCTCCTACGAGCAGTACTTC.

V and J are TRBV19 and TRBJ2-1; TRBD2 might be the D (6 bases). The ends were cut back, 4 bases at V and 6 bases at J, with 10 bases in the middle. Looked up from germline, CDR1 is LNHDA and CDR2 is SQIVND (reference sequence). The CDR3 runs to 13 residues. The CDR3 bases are TGTGCCAGTAGTACGGGGGTTTTCAATGAGCAGTTCTTC. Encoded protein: CASSTGVFNEQFF.

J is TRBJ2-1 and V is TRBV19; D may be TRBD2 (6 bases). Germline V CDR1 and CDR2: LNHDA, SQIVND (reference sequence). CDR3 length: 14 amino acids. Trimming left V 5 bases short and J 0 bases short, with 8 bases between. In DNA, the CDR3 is TGTGCCAGTAGTTTACTAGCCTCCTACAATGAGCAGTTCTTC. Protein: CASSLLASYNEQFF.

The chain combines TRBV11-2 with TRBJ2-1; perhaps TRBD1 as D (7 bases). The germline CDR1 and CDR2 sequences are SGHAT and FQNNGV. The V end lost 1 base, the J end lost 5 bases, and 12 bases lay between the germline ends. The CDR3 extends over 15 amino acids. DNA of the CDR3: TGTGCCAGCAGCTTAGCCCCAGGGGGGAACAATGAGCAGTTCTTC. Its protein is CASSLAPGGNNEQFF.

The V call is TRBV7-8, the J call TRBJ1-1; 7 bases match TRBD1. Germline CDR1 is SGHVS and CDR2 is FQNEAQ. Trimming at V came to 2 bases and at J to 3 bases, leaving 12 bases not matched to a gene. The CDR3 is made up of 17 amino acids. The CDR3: CASSLLRQGVRDTEAFF. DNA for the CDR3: TGTGCCAGCAGCTTATTGCGACAGGGTGTTCGTGACACTGAAGCTTTCTTT.

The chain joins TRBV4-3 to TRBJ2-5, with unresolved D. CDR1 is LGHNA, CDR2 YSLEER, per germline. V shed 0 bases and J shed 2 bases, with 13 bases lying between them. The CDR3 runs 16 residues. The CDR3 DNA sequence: TGCGCCAGCAGCCAAGAGGGATCGGCAGCGCAAGAGACCCAGTACTTC. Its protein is CASSQEGSAAQETQYF.

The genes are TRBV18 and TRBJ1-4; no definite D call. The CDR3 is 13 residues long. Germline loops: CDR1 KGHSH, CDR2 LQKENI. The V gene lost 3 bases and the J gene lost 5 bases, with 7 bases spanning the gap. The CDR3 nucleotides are TGTGCCAGCTCACCCGACACGAATGAAAAACTGTTTTTT. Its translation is CASSPDTNEKLFF.

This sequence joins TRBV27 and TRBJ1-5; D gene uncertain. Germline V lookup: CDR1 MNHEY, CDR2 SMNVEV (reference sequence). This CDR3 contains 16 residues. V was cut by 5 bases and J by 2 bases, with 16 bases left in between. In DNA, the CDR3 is TGTGCCAGCAGTCGCATCACTACCCGGGGCAATCAGCCCCAGCATTTT. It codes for CASSRITTRGNQPQHF.

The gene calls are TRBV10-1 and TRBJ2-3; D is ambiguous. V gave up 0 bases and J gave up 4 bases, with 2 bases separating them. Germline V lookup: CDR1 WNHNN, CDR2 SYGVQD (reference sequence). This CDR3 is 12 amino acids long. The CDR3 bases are TGCGCCAGCAGTGAGTCCTCAGATACGCAGTATTTT. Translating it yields CASSESSDTQYF.

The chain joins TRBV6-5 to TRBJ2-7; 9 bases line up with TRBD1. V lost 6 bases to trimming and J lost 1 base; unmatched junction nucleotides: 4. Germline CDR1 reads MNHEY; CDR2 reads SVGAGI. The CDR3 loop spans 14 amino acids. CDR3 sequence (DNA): TGTGCCAGCAGAACAGGGGGCGTTTCCTACGAGCAGTACTTC. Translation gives CASRTGGVSYEQYF.

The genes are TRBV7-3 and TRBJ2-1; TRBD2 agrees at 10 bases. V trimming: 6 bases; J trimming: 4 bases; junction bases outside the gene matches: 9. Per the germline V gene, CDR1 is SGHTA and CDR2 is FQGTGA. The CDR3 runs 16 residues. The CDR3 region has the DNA TGTGCCAGCAGTCCGACCGGGACTAGCGATTACAATGAGCAGTTCTTC. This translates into CASSPTGTSDYNEQFF.

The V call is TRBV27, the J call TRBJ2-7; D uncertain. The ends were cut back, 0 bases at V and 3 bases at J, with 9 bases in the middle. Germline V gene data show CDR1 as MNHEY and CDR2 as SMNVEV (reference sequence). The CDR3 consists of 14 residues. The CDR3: CASSLSVSGYEQYF. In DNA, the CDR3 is TGTGCCAGCAGTTTATCGGTATCTGGCTACGAGCAGTACTTC.

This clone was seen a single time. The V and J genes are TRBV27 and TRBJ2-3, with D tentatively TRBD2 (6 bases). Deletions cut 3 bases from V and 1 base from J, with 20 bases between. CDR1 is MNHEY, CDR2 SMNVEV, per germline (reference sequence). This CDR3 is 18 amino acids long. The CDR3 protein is CASSFLFRRRGGTDTQYF. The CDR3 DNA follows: TGTGCCAGCAGTTTTCTTTTCCGGCGGAGGGGTGGCACAGATACGCAGTATTTT.

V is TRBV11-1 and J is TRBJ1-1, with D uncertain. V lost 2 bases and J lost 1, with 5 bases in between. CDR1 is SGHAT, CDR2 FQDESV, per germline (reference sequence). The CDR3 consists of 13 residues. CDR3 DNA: TGTGCCAGCAGCTTACAGGAGAACACTGAAGCTTTCTTT. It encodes CASSLQENTEAFF.

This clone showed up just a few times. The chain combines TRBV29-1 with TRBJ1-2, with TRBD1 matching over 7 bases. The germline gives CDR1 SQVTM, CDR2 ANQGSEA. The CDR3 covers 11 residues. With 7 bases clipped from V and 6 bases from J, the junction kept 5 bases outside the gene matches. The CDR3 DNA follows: TGCAGCGCTGGAACAGGGGATGGCTACACCTTC. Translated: CSAGTGDGYTF.

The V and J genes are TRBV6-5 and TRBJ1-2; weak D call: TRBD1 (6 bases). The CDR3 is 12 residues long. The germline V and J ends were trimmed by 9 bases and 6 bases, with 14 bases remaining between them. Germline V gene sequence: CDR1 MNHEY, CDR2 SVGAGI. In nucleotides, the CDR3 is TGTGCCAGGATAACGCGGGGGCATGGCTACACCTTC. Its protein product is CARITRGHGYTF.

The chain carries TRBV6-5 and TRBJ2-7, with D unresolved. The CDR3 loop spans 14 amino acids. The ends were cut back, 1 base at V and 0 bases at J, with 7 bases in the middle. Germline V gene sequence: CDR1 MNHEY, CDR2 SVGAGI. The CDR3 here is CASSYLLSSYEQYF. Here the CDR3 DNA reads TGTGCCAGCAGTTACTTACTATCCTCCTACGAGCAGTACTTC.

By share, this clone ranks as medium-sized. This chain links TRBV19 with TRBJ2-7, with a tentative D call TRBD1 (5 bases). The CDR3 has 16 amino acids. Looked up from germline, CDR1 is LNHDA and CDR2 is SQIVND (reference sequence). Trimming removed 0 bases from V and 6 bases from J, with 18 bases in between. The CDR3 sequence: CASSIDSTGFLSEQYF. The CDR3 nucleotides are TGTGCCAGTAGTATAGATTCTACAGGTTTCTTATCCGAGCAGTACTTC.

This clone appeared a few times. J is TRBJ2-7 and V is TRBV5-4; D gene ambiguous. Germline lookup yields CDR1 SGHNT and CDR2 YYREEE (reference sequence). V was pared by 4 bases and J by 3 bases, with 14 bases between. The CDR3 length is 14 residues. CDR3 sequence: CASSQTNQVYEQYF. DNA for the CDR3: TGTGCCAGCAGCCAAACTAACCAGGTCTACGAGCAGTACTTC.

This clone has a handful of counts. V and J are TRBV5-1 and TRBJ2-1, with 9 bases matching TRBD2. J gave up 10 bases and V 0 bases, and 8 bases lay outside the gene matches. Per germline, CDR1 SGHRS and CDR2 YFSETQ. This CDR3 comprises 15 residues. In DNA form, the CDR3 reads TGCGCCAGCAGCTTGGCAGCGGGAGGCCTCCCAGAGCAGTTCTTC. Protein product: CASSLAAGGLPEQFF.

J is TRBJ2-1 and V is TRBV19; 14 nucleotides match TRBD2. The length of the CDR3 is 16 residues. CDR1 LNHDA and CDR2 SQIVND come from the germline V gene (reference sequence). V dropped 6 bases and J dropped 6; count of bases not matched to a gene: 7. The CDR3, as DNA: TGTGCCAGTAGCCTCCTCGGGACTAGCGGGAGCAATGAGCAGTTCTTC. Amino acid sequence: CASSLLGTSGSNEQFF.

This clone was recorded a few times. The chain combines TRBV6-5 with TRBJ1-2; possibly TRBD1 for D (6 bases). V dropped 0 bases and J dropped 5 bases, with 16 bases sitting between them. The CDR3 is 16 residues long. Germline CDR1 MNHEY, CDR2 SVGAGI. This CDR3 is CASSYSDGTPTYGYTF. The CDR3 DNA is TGTGCCAGCAGTTACTCAGACGGGACACCCACATATGGCTACACCTTC.

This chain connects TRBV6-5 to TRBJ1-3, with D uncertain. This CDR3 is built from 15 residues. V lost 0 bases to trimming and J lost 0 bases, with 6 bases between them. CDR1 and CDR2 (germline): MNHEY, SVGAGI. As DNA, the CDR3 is TGTGCCAGCAGTTACTCGATGGGCTCTGGAAACACCATATATTTT. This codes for CASSYSMGSGNTIYF.

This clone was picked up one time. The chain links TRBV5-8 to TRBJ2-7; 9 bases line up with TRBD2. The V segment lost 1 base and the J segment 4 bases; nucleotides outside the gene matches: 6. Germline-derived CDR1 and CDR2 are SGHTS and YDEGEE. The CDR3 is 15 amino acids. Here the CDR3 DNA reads TGTGCCAGCAGCTTGTTGCGGGAGGGCCGTTACGAGCAGTACTTC. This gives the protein CASSLLREGRYEQYF.

CDR3 sequence: CASSPTGHEQYF. The CDR3, as DNA: TGTGCCAGCAGCCCGACAGGCCACGAGCAGTACTTC. The chain uses TRBV27 and TRBJ2-7, with D tentatively TRBD1 (6 bases). This CDR3 spans 12 amino acids. CDR1 MNHEY and CDR2 SMNVEV come from the germline V gene (reference sequence). Trimming pared 6 bases from V and 5 bases from J, leaving 11 bases between.

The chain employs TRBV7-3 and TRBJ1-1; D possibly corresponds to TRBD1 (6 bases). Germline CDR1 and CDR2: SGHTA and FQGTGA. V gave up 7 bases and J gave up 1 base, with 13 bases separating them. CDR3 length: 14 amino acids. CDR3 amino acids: CASKVGGGNTEAFF. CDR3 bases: TGTGCCAGCAAAGTCGGGGGCGGGAACACTGAAGCTTTCTTT.

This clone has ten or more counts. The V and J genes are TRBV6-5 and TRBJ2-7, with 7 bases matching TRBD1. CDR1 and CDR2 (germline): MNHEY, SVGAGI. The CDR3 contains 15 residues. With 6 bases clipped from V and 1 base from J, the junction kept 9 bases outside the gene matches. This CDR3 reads CASRRDSPISYEQYF. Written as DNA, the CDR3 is TGTGCCAGCAGACGGGACAGTCCGATTTCCTACGAGCAGTACTTC.

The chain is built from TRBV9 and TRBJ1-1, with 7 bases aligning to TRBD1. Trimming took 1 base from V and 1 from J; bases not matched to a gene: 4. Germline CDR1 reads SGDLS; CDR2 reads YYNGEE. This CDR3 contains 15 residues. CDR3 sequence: CASSVQGGPNTEAFF. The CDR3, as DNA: TGTGCCAGCAGCGTACAGGGGGGCCCGAACACTGAAGCTTTCTTT.